This TCR beta chain emerged from a study of STAT5B mutations in CD4+ large granular lymphocyte leukemia. General study findings and limits: Higher CD4+ than CD8+ T-LGLL clonality might reflect small sample size. Patient CD4-sorted repertoires looked more clonal than healthy CD4+ repertoires, even without putative leukemic clones.

The assay was run at survey level. TCRdb keeps only in-frame clones here, not all; method: immunoSEQ multiplex PCR. The table includes tens of thousands of clones, about 86% detected once. The germline V gene has CDR1 LGHNA and CDR2 YSLEER. V dropped 0 bases and J dropped 1 base, with 9 bases sitting between them. The CDR3 extends over 15 amino acids. As concerns this clone: Its antigen is unknown.

This TCR was recovered from a human donor in good health. Input material: CD4+ T cells from blood buffy coats. This chain uses TRBV4-3 with TRBJ1-1; no clear D. The chain's CDR3 is CASSQDLKGNTEAFF. CDR3 nucleotides: TGCGCCAGCAGCCAAGATCTGAAAGGGAACACTGAAGCTTTCTTT.